This paragraph covers one T cell receptor beta chain sequence. The antigen remains unidentified. The data derive from a study of shared clonotypes between healthy human individuals. Researchers ran the assay at a deep level. Sequencing was performed with immunoSEQ multiplex PCR; in TCRdb, only in-frame clones are kept and a portion is missing. The sample consists of about 590,000 clones, less than 97% of them appearing once. General study findings and limits: Rarefaction revealed incomplete sorted-subset sequencing despite large depth. The study found roughly 5% of naive CD4 clonotypes shared across a handful of donors.

Only CD45RO-negative cells positively selected for CCR7 counted as naive CD8 cells, so terminally differentiated effector memory CD45RA+ cells were excluded. Adults of Caucasian background living in Nashville, Tennessee made up all donors. V lost 0 bases and J lost 5, with 8 bases in between. This CDR3 has 13 residues. Germline values: CDR1 SGHNT, CDR2 YENEEA. The clonotype originates from a woman aged 25 to 39 in good health. Material for sequencing was naive CD8+ T cells sorted from blood. V and J are TRBV11-3 and TRBJ2-7, with D unresolved. CDR3 coding DNA: TGTGCCAGCAGCTTAGATGCGAGAGACGAGCAGTACTTC. It specifies CASSLDARDEQYF.